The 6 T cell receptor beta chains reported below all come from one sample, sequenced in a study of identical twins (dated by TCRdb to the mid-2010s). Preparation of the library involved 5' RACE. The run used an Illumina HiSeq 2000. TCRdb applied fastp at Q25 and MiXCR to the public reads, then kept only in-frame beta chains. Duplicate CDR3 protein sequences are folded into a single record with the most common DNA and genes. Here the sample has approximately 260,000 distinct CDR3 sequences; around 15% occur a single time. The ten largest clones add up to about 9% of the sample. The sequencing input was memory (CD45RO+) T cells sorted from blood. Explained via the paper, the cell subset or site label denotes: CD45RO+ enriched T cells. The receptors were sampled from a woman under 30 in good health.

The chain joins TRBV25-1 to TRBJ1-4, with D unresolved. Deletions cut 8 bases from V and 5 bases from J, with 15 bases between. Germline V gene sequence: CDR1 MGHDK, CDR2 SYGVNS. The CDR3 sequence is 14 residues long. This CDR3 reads CASSVGAVNEKLFF. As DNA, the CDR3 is TGTGCCAGCTCCGTAGGCGCCGTCAATGAAAAACTGTTTTTT.

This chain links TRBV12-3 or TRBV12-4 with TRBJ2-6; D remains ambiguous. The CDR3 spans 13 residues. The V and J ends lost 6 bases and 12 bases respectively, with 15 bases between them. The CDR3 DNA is TGTGCCAGCAGACCGACATTACACAGCGTCCTGACTTTC. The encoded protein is CASRPTLHSVLTF.

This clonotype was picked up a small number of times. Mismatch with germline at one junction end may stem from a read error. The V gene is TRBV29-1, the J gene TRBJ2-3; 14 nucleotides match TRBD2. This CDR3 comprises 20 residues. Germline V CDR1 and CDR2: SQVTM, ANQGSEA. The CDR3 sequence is CSVEGRRHLGLAGGGDTQYF. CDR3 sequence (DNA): TGCAGCGTCGAAGGCCGGCGTCACTTAGGACTAGCGGGAGGCGGGGATACGCAGTATTTT.

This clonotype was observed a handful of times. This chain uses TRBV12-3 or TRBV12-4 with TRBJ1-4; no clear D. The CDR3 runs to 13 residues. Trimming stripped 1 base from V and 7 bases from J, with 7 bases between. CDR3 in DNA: TGTGCCAGCAGTTTAGGGAGAAGTGAAAAACTGTTTTTT. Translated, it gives CASSLGRSEKLFF.

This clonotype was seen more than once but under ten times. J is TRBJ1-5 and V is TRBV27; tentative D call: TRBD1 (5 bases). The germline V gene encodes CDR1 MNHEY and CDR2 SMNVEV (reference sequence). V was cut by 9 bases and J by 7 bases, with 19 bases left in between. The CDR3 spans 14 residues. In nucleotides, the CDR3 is TGTGCCAGGAACGGAGGGGAAGGGATACAGCCCCAGCATTTT. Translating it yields CARNGGEGIQPQHF.

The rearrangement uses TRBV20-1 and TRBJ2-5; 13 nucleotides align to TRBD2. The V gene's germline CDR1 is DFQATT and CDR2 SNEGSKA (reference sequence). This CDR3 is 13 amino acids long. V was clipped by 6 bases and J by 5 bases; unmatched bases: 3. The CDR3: CSAMTSGRETQYF. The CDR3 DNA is TGCAGTGCCATGACTAGCGGGAGGGAGACCCAGTACTTC.